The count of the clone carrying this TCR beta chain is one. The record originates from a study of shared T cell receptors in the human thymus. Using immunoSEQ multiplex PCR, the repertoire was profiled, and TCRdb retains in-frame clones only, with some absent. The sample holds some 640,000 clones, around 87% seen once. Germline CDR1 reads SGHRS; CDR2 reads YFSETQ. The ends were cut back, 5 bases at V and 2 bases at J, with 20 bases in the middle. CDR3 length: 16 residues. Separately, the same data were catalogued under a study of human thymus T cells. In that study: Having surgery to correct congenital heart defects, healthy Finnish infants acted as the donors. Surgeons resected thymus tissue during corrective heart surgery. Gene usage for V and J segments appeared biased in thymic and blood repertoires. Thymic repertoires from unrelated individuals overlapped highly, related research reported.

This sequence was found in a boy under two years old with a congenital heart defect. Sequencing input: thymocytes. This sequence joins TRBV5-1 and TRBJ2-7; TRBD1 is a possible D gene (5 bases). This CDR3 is CASRQVQETKTYEQYF. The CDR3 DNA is TGCGCCAGCAGACAGGTCCAGGAAACGAAAACCTACGAGCAGTACTTC.